These 10 T cell receptor beta chains came from one sample sequenced in a study of blood T cell repertoires in COVID-19. Data came from immunoSEQ multiplex PCR; TCRdb stores just in-frame clones and leaves some out. The sample consists of roughly 150,000 clones, approximately 91% of them appearing once. Sequenced sample: peripheral blood. The receptor source for this set is a man between 18 and 35 years old with COVID-19, enrolled during active disease.

CDR3 sequence (DNA): TGTGCCAGCAGTTATGGGACAAGGACTCCCTACACCTTC. Residues: CASSYGTRTPYTF. V and J are TRBV6-5 and TRBJ1-2; D perhaps matches TRBD1 (6 bases). Germline CDR1 reads MNHEY; CDR2 reads SVGAGI. The CDR3 extends over 13 amino acids. Deletions cut 3 bases from V and 10 bases from J, with 15 bases between.

This chain joins TRBV11-3 and TRBJ2-1; 13 nucleotides match TRBD2. V shed 1 base, J shed 9 bases, and the junction held 3 bases outside the gene matches. The CDR3 contains 15 residues. The germline gives CDR1 SGHNT, CDR2 YENEEA. The CDR3 loop reads CASSLGTSGSFEQFF. CDR3 coding DNA: TGTGCCAGCAGCTTAGGGACTAGCGGGAGTTTTGAGCAGTTCTTC. Full variable domain (rest looked up from reference TRBV11-3 and TRBJ2-1): EAGVVQSPRYKIIEKKQPVAFWCNPISGHNTLYWYLQNLGQGPELLIRYENEEAVDDSQLPKDRFSAERLKGVDSTLKIQPAELGDSAVYLCASSLGTSGSFEQFFGPGTRLTVL.

The rearrangement links TRBV28 to TRBJ2-7; D is perhaps TRBD2 (5 bases). The V end was cut by 6 bases, the J end by 4 bases, with 13 bases between. Germline CDR1 is MDHEN and CDR2 is SYDVKM. The CDR3 sequence is 13 residues long. The CDR3 coding sequence is TGTGCCAGCAGCTCCCCTGAGGGTTACGAGCAGTACTTC. Encoded protein: CASSSPEGYEQYF.

This clone was seen a single time. This sequence joins TRBV11-2 and TRBJ2-1, with TRBD1 matching 8 bases. Germline CDR1 SGHAT, CDR2 FQNNGV. The CDR3 length is 16 residues. The V gene end was trimmed by 1 base and the J gene end by 4 bases; junction bases not matched to a gene: 6. CDR3 coding DNA: TGTGCCAGCAGCTTAGGTCTTACAGGGGGGTACAATGAGCAGTTCTTC. Encoded protein: CASSLGLTGGYNEQFF.

The CDR3 reads CASSLVGDSYEQYF. Written as DNA, the CDR3 is TGTGCCAGCAGCTTAGTAGGGGATTCCTACGAGCAGTACTTC. The V call is TRBV7-9, the J call TRBJ2-7, with D perhaps TRBD1 (5 bases). Trimming shortened V by 1 base and J by 1 base, and 8 bases separated the two germline ends. CDR3 length: 14 residues. Germline CDR1 reads SEHNR; CDR2 reads FQNEAQ (reference sequence).

The rearrangement links TRBV7-2 to TRBJ2-5; D is undetermined. V dropped 4 bases and J dropped 5 bases, with 11 bases sitting between them. This CDR3 has 13 amino acids. CDR1 is SGHTA, CDR2 FQGNSA, per germline. The chain's CDR3 is CASSSYAGETQYF. The CDR3 DNA sequence: TGTGCCAGCAGCTCATACGCCGGGGAGACCCAGTACTTC.

The genes are TRBV2 and TRBJ2-2; 10 nucleotides align to TRBD1. The germline V gene has CDR1 SNHLY and CDR2 FYNNEI. The CDR3 sequence is 15 residues long. The ends lost 8 bases at V and 6 bases at J; junction bases unmatched: 9. Here the CDR3 reads CASRTGTGVSGELFF. CDR3 nucleotides: TGTGCCAGCCGAACCGGGACAGGGGTTTCCGGGGAGCTGTTTTTT.

The rearrangement joins TRBV5-5 to TRBJ2-1; TRBD2 aligns across 9 bases. Trimming removed 4 bases from V and 0 bases from J; junction bases left unmatched: 5. The CDR3 contains 16 residues. The germline V gene has CDR1 SGHKS and CDR2 YYEKEE (reference sequence). CDR3 in amino acids: CASSLAGLFSYNEQFF. CDR3 in DNA: TGTGCCAGCAGCCTAGCGGGACTTTTCTCCTACAATGAGCAGTTCTTC.

The genes are TRBV7-8 and TRBJ2-2, with 7 bases aligning to TRBD1. The CDR3 runs to 16 residues. Germline lookup yields CDR1 SGHVS and CDR2 FQNEAQ. J lost 2 bases, V lost 2 bases, and 5 bases had no gene match. CDR3 sequence reads: CASSLRGQGNTGELFF. For the CDR3, the DNA is TGTGCCAGCAGCTTAAGGGGGCAGGGTAACACCGGGGAGCTGTTTTTT. The complete variable domain, with remaining parts taken from reference TRBV7-8 and TRBJ2-2, reads GAGVSQSPRYKVAKRGQDVALRCDPISGHVSLFWYQQALGQGPEFLTYFQNEAQLDKSGLPSDRFFAERPEGSVSTLKIQRTQQEDSAVYLCASSLRGQGNTGELFFGEGSRLTVL.

The genes are TRBV2 and TRBJ1-5; the match to TRBD1 covers 9 bases. Unmatched junction bases numbered 4, after V lost 2 bases and J lost 5 bases. The CDR3 loop spans 15 amino acids. CDR1 and CDR2 (germline): SNHLY, FYNNEI. This chain's CDR3 is CASSETGTGYQPQHF. CDR3 in DNA: TGTGCCAGCAGTGAAACCGGGACAGGGTATCAGCCCCAGCATTTT.